Below, 28 T cell receptor beta chains from the same sample are listed, as sequenced in a study of CD8+ T cells in alopecia areata. Treatment meaning: oral pan-JAK inhibitor, 5-10 mg twice daily. RNA, once extracted, was reverse transcribed into cDNA for use as the sequencing template. Libraries were prepared by immunoSEQ multiplex PCR; TCRdb keeps only in-frame clonotypes and omits some of them. Of about 40,000 clones in the sample, over 85% are singletons; the top ten hold approximately 17%. The sample in question was CD8+ T cells sorted from blood, obtained at week 24, from a patient treated with tofacitinib. All receptors derive from a human donor with alopecia areata.

The chain joins TRBV2 to TRBJ2-7; 7 bases line up with TRBD1. From germline, CDR1 is SNHLY and CDR2 FYNNEI. V gave up 6 bases and J gave up 3 bases; unmatched junction bases: 8. The CDR3 is 14 amino acids. This chain's CDR3 is CASSPTTGSYEQYF. CDR3 coding DNA: TGTGCCAGCAGCCCGACGACAGGGAGCTACGAGCAGTACTTC.

This chain joins TRBV25-1 and TRBJ2-2, with D maybe TRBD1 (5 bases). Trimming left V 1 base short and J 1 base short, with 10 bases between. CDR1 and CDR2 from the germline V gene are MGHDK and SYGVNS. The CDR3 is 16 residues long. As DNA, the CDR3 is TGTGCCAGCAGTGAATGGGGCAGCGTGAACACCGGGGAGCTGTTTTTT. Protein product: CASSEWGSVNTGELFF.

The chain is built from TRBV7-9 and TRBJ2-5, with D unclear. V dropped 5 bases and J dropped 4 bases, with 14 bases sitting between them. The CDR3 totals 14 residues. Germline V gives CDR1 SEHNR, CDR2 FQNEAQ (reference sequence). The CDR3 protein is CASSPKLSGETQYF. CDR3 bases: TGTGCCAGCAGCCCGAAGCTTTCTGGAGAGACCCAGTACTTC.

This sequence joins TRBV28 and TRBJ2-5, with D possibly being TRBD1 or TRBD2 (6 bases each). Germline CDR1 reads MDHEN; CDR2 reads SYDVKM. The CDR3 is 16 amino acids. Trimming cost V 4 bases and J 0 bases, with 15 bases left between them. The CDR3: CASSSYTGANQETQYF. As DNA, the CDR3 is TGTGCCAGCAGTTCCTACACGGGGGCCAACCAAGAGACCCAGTACTTC.

The gene calls are TRBV6-5 and TRBJ2-7; either TRBD1 or TRBD2 may fit D (5 bases each). Germline V gene sequence: CDR1 MNHEY, CDR2 SVGAGI. This CDR3 is 13 amino acids long. V was cut by 6 bases and J by 2 bases, with 11 bases left in between. The CDR3: CASSTREPYEQYF. CDR3 DNA: TGTGCCAGCAGCACCAGGGAGCCCTACGAGCAGTACTTC.

This chain links TRBV7-6 with TRBJ2-5, with D uncertain. This CDR3 is built from 14 residues. Looked up from germline, CDR1 is SGHVS and CDR2 is FNYEAQ. V lost 5 bases and J 5 bases, leaving 15 bases between the germline ends. CDR3 loop: CASSPPPSIETQYF. The CDR3 bases are TGTGCCAGCAGCCCCCCGCCCAGTATCGAGACCCAGTACTTC.

The chain couples TRBV4-1 to TRBJ2-7; D perhaps matches TRBD2 (6 bases). CDR3 length: 14 residues. V was shortened by 4 bases and J by 5 bases, with 15 bases between the two germline ends. The germline V gene encodes CDR1 MGHRA and CDR2 YSYEKL. The CDR3 DNA sequence: TGCGCCAGCAGCCCGCAGGGACTCGGGAACGAGCAGTACTTC. Encoded protein: CASSPQGLGNEQYF.

The CDR3, as DNA: TGTGCCAGCAGCTTAGCAGAGGGGCCCTACGAGCAGTACTTC. It codes for CASSLAEGPYEQYF. This rearrangement joins TRBV7-9 to TRBJ2-7, with D perhaps given as TRBD1 or TRBD2 (5 bases each). The CDR3 spans 14 residues. Germline V CDR1 and CDR2: SEHNR, FQNEAQ (reference sequence). The V end lost 0 bases, the J end lost 2 bases, and 8 bases lay between the germline ends.

The V call is TRBV29-1, the J call TRBJ2-1; 7 positions match TRBD1. Germline loops: CDR1 SQVTM, CDR2 ANQGSEA. The length of the CDR3 is 15 residues. The V segment lost 2 bases and the J segment 4 bases; nucleotides outside the gene matches: 8. CDR3 in amino acids: CSVETGTDPYNEQFF. The DNA of the CDR3 is TGCAGCGTTGAAACCGGGACAGACCCGTACAATGAGCAGTTCTTC.

V is TRBV29-1 and J is TRBJ2-2; 10 positions agree with TRBD2. Germline V gene data show CDR1 as SQVTM and CDR2 as ANQGSEA. The CDR3 contains 16 residues. The J segment lost 3 bases and the V segment lost 6 bases, leaving 10 bases of the junction unmatched. CDR3 region: CSVRALAGEYTGELFF. As DNA, the CDR3 is TGCAGCGTGAGAGCTCTAGCGGGAGAATACACCGGGGAGCTGTTTTTT.

V usage is TRBV29-1 and J usage is TRBJ2-7, with D uncertain. This CDR3 spans 12 amino acids. Between the trimmed V and J ends, which lost 6 bases and 2 bases, there was a span of 11 bases. Per the germline V gene, CDR1 is SQVTM and CDR2 is ANQGSEA. CDR3 DNA: TGCAGCGTCCAGACTGATACCTACGAGCAGTACTTC. This sequence encodes CSVQTDTYEQYF.

This clone was found once. The rearrangement uses TRBV7-9 and TRBJ2-5; the match to TRBD1 covers 11 bases. The CDR3 has 17 amino acids. Germline CDR1 reads SEHNR; CDR2 reads FQNEAQ (reference sequence). Trimming at V came to 6 bases and at J to 4 bases, leaving 13 bases not matched to a gene. The CDR3 region has the DNA TGTGCCAGCAGTAATAGAGGACAGGGGGCATATGGAGAGACCCAGTACTTC. Translating it yields CASSNRGQGAYGETQYF.

CDR3 bases: TGTGCCAGCAGCTTGGCGGACCCCGGGGCCAACGTCCTGACTTTC. Protein sequence: CASSLADPGANVLTF. The genes are TRBV5-5 and TRBJ2-6; D is ambiguous. CDR3 length equals 15 residues. V was clipped by 0 bases and J by 4 bases, with 8 bases between them. Germline loops: CDR1 SGHKS, CDR2 YYEKEE (reference sequence).

CDR3 residues: CASSLDPGPVSGANVLTF. CDR3 nucleotide sequence: TGTGCCAGCAGCTTAGATCCGGGACCAGTCTCTGGGGCCAACGTCCTGACTTTC. This chain uses TRBV7-2 with TRBJ2-6; D may be TRBD1 or TRBD2 (5 bases each). V lost 1 base and J lost 0, with 13 bases in between. CDR1 and CDR2 (germline): SGHTA, FQGNSA. The CDR3 has 18 amino acids.

V and J are TRBV4-3 and TRBJ1-1; D gene uncertain. CDR1 is LGHNA, CDR2 YSLEER, per germline. Trimming pared 0 bases from V and 5 bases from J, leaving 19 bases between. The CDR3 length is 17 residues. The chain's CDR3 is CASSQEGYKKGGTEAFF. CDR3 sequence (DNA): TGCGCCAGCAGCCAAGAGGGCTACAAGAAGGGTGGGACTGAAGCTTTCTTT.

The J gene is TRBJ2-4, the V gene TRBV4-1, with TRBD1 matching over 7 bases. Trimming cost V 3 bases and J 9 bases; bases outside gene matches: 14. CDR1 and CDR2 (germline): MGHRA, YSYEKL. The CDR3 consists of 16 residues. The CDR3 DNA follows: TGCGCCAGCAGCCAGCTGCTGGTGACAGGGACGGGCATTCAGTACTTC. It codes for CASSQLLVTGTGIQYF.

The chain carries TRBV27 and TRBJ2-3, with TRBD2 matching over 7 bases. Looked up from germline, CDR1 is MNHEY and CDR2 is SMNVEV (reference sequence). J gave up 6 bases and V 2 bases, and 8 bases lay outside the gene matches. The CDR3 is 15 residues long. CDR3: CASSLAERGWDTQYF. CDR3 DNA sequence: TGTGCCAGCAGTTTAGCCGAGCGGGGCTGGGATACGCAGTATTTT.

V is TRBV7-8 and J is TRBJ2-1, with 7 positions matching TRBD1. Germline trimming cut 1 base from V and 3 bases from J; bases unmatched to any gene: 3. The CDR3 extends over 15 amino acids. Germline V gives CDR1 SGHVS, CDR2 FQNEAQ. The CDR3 nucleotides read TGTGCCAGCAGCTTAGGTCAGGGGGTCTACAATGAGCAGTTCTTC. This encodes CASSLGQGVYNEQFF.

The chain is built from TRBV28 and TRBJ2-7; TRBD2 matches 14 bases. V shed 6 bases, J shed 2 bases, and the junction held 12 bases outside the gene matches. This CDR3 contains 18 residues. The V gene's germline CDR1 is MDHEN and CDR2 SYDVKM. As DNA, the CDR3 is TGTGCCAGCAGCCCACCTCGACTAGCGGGGGGGCCTCCCTACGAGCAGTACTTC. Its translation is CASSPPRLAGGPPYEQYF. Full variable domain (remainder filled in from reference TRBV28 and TRBJ2-7): DVKVTQSSRYLVKRTGEKVFLECVQDMDHENMFWYRQDPGLGLRLIYFSYDVKMKEKGDIPEGYSVSREKKERFSLILESASTNQTSMYLCASSPPRLAGGPPYEQYFGPGTRLTVT.

The chain employs TRBV7-9 and TRBJ2-7, with D maybe TRBD1 (7 bases). This CDR3 has 15 residues. V shed 4 bases and J shed 1 base, with 14 bases lying between them. The germline V gene has CDR1 SEHNR and CDR2 FQNEAQ (reference sequence). The CDR3 is CASSSLTGRSYEQYF. The DNA for the CDR3 is TGTGCCAGCAGCTCTTTGACAGGGAGGTCCTACGAGCAGTACTTC.

The chain is built from TRBV5-4 and TRBJ2-3; D may be TRBD1 (5 bases). Trimming took off 4 bases at V and 3 bases at J, with 6 bases between the two ends. CDR3 length equals 12 residues. Germline CDR1 reads SGHNT; CDR2 reads YYREEE (reference sequence). CDR3: CASSPGTDTQYF. The CDR3, as DNA: TGTGCCAGCAGCCCAGGGACAGATACGCAGTATTTT.

CDR3 sequence reads: CASSFLLAGGPNTDTQYF. CDR3 DNA sequence: TGTGCCAGCAGTTTTCTACTAGCGGGGGGGCCGAACACAGATACGCAGTATTTT. The chain combines TRBV27 with TRBJ2-3; 13 bases line up with TRBD2. This CDR3 comprises 18 residues. Germline V lookup: CDR1 MNHEY, CDR2 SMNVEV (reference sequence). V was pared by 3 bases and J by 2 bases, with 8 bases of the junction left unmatched.

This clone was recorded a few times. This chain uses TRBV28 with TRBJ2-1; TRBD1 is a possible D gene (6 bases). The CDR3 contains 16 residues. The V and J ends lost 3 bases and 6 bases respectively, with 18 bases between them. Germline CDR1 is MDHEN and CDR2 is SYDVKM. Here the CDR3 reads CASSFDRLSPGNEQFF. CDR3 coding DNA: TGTGCCAGCAGTTTTGACAGGTTATCTCCCGGCAATGAGCAGTTCTTC.

The J gene is TRBJ2-5, the V gene TRBV7-6; a weak D match, TRBD2 (6 bases). Germline CDR1 SGHVS, CDR2 FNYEAQ. The V and J ends lost 3 bases and 2 bases respectively, with 16 bases between them. The CDR3 loop spans 16 amino acids. The CDR3 nucleotides are TGTGCCAGCAGCTTCGGGGACTCCCTTCTTCAAGAGACCCAGTACTTC. This translates into CASSFGDSLLQETQYF.

This chain joins TRBV7-3 and TRBJ2-7; 7 nucleotides align to TRBD2. V dropped 5 bases and J dropped 6; count of bases not matched to a gene: 13. Germline V gene data show CDR1 as SGHTA and CDR2 as FQGTGA. This CDR3 is 15 amino acids long. In DNA, the CDR3 is TGTGCCAGCAGCCTTGAGCGGGGAAACTCGTGCGAGCAGTACTTC. This gives the protein CASSLERGNSCEQYF.

The V gene is TRBV28, the J gene TRBJ2-1; 9 bases fit TRBD1. Germline V CDR1 and CDR2: MDHEN, SYDVKM. Trimming cost V 5 bases and J 2 bases; bases outside gene matches: 7. The CDR3 is 16 amino acids. CDR3 DNA sequence: TGTGCCAGCAGTGGGCCTCGGACAGGGGCCTACAATGAGCAGTTCTTC. It encodes CASSGPRTGAYNEQFF.

The V gene is TRBV29-1, the J gene TRBJ2-7, with no clear D. Germline V gene data show CDR1 as SQVTM and CDR2 as ANQGSEA. With 1 base removed from V and 0 bases from J, the gap between germline ends came to 13 bases. The CDR3 runs to 15 residues. The CDR3 sequence: CSVEAPRTGSYEQYF. For the CDR3, the DNA is TGCAGCGTTGAAGCACCCCGGACGGGCTCCTACGAGCAGTACTTC.

This chain uses TRBV5-1 with TRBJ2-3; D gene uncertain. V lost 0 bases and J lost 6, with 17 bases in between. The CDR3 contains 16 residues. CDR1 and CDR2 from the germline V gene are SGHRS and YFSETQ. The CDR3 sequence is CASSLVQPTWADTQYF. CDR3 nucleotide sequence: TGCGCCAGCAGCTTGGTACAGCCTACTTGGGCGGATACGCAGTATTTT.